A selection of T cell receptor beta chains follows, all from one sample in a study of blood T cell repertoires in COVID-19. Method: immunoSEQ multiplex PCR; TCRdb's copy keeps in-frame clones and lacks some. This table has approximately 230,000 clones, over 75% appearing once. The specimen was peripheral blood. These receptors all come from a woman aged 40 to 50 who had recovered from COVID-19. CDR3s include the opening cysteine and the closing phenylalanine or tryptophan. The order of the fields is V gene, CDR3 protein.

TRBV7-2,CASSLGGRATGELFF
TRBV5-8,CASTPGLGSNQPQHF
TRBV7-3,CASSLKVGSGTVNEQFF
TRBV6-8,CASSKRLAGNPYYEQFF
TRBV3-1/TRBV3-2,CATFPLLPDTQYF
TRBV5-4,CASSRQGGETQYF
TRBV27,CASSLNPDYGYTF
TRBV30,CAWSAAEARGEKLFF
TRBV19,CASRKDRGGTGELFF
TRBV7-8,CASSLIGEDGYTF
TRBV19,CASSLGQAGRETQYF
TRBV19,CASSIDRRDGYTF
TRBV7-8,CASSRARGTAYEQYF
TRBV3-1/TRBV3-2,CASSRQYRDGYTF
TRBV19,CASSTYRGREKLFF
TRBV3-1/TRBV3-2,CASSQLGGVKNYGYTF
TRBV19,CASSARDRRTEAFF
TRBV7-3,CASSSSGTGNAEAFF
TRBV2,CASSVGLYSGNTIYF
TRBV28,CASSRQLSGNTIYF
TRBV2,CASSEGPRPETQYF
TRBV7-2,CASSPDRGRYNEQFF
TRBV6-5,CASRLSGTGGYEQYF
TRBV2,CASGNGGALRYNEQFF
TRBV5-1,CASSDRDSSYNEQFF
TRBV12-3/TRBV12-4,CASSPFHEQFF
TRBV2,CASGTSGETGGYEQYF
TRBV18,CASSPSGKLPQETQYF
TRBV10-3,CAIGTTSYEQYF
TRBV3-1/TRBV3-2,CASSPQGQEHEQYF
TRBV28,CASSLGSTGGQPQHF
TRBV11-3,CASSLGRTGKQYF
TRBV6-2/TRBV6-3,CASSYPIQDFYGYTF
TRBV18,CASSVQMNSYNEQFF
TRBV2,CASSGRAYSYNEQFF
TRBV30,CAWSRGTLGYEQYF
TRBV11-1,CASSFTGQGFSSPLHF
TRBV19,CASSIRTSGSYNEQFF
TRBV28,CASSLFRVYNSPLHF
TRBV5-1,CASRGTGKLYEQYF
TRBV28,CASSLAGSSGVIQYF
TRBV5-1,CASSLDRAAGTNEKLFF
TRBV5-4,CASSLGQGPYNEQFF
TRBV19,CASSISRGPYEQYF
TRBV27,CASSWRHQSYNEQFF